The 22 T cell receptor beta chains listed next were all sequenced from one sample in a study of neoadjuvant nivolumab and ipilimumab in lung cancer. Data came from immunoSEQ multiplex PCR; TCRdb stores just in-frame clones and leaves some out. The data contain about 8,100 clones, about 85% of them singletons. The sample was adjacent normal lung tissue, taken after neoadjuvant nivolumab, alone or with ipilimumab, at or shortly before surgery. These receptors all stem from an adult with non-small cell lung cancer.

The chain uses TRBV5-1 and TRBJ1-5, with D possibly TRBD1 on 5 matching bases. The CDR3 is 17 residues long. Germline CDR1 is SGHRS and CDR2 is YFSETQ. V lost 0 bases, J lost 0 bases, and 13 bases lay in between. CDR3 sequence: CASSLGPTGYSNQPQHF. The CDR3 coding sequence is TGCGCCAGCAGCTTGGGACCTACAGGTTATAGCAATCAGCCCCAGCATTTT.

This rearrangement joins TRBV11-3 to TRBJ2-1; weak D call: TRBD2 (6 bases). Trimming left V 3 bases short and J 8 bases short, with 8 bases between. In germline, CDR1 is SGHNT, CDR2 YENEEA. This CDR3 contains 12 residues. The CDR3, as DNA: TGTGCCAGCAGCTTTGGAGGGGATGAGCAGTTCTTC. This gives the protein CASSFGGDEQFF.

The chain links TRBV5-8 to TRBJ2-1, with D possibly TRBD1 on 6 matching bases. Germline CDR1 and CDR2: SGHTS and YDEGEE. The V end lost 0 bases, the J end lost 4 bases, and 11 bases lay between the germline ends. This CDR3 has 15 residues. The CDR3 loop reads CASSLDTGTYNEQFF. DNA for the CDR3: TGTGCCAGCAGCTTGGATACAGGGACGTACAATGAGCAGTTCTTC.

V gene TRBV9 combines with J gene TRBJ2-5; weak D call: TRBD2 (6 bases). Germline values: CDR1 SGDLS, CDR2 YYNGEE. This CDR3 contains 16 residues. Trimming took off 0 bases at V and 5 bases at J, with 17 bases between the two ends. The CDR3 region is CASSVGDRGTWETQYF. CDR3 coding DNA: TGTGCCAGCAGCGTAGGTGACCGGGGGACGTGGGAGACCCAGTACTTC.

The CDR3 DNA reads as TGTGCCAGCAGCCTGTGGGGTTACGGAAACACCATATATTTT. Residues: CASSLWGYGNTIYF. V is TRBV5-4 and J is TRBJ1-3; the D is unclear. The V and J ends lost 4 bases and 4 bases respectively, with 12 bases between them. The CDR3 length is 14 residues. Germline loops: CDR1 SGHNT, CDR2 YYREEE (reference sequence).

This chain joins TRBV4-3 and TRBJ1-4; 7 bases fit TRBD1. V lost 1 base, J lost 8 bases, and 4 bases stayed unmatched. CDR1 LGHNA and CDR2 YSLEER come from the germline V gene. The CDR3 is 14 amino acids. The CDR3 DNA follows: TGCGCCAGCAGCCAAGGACAGGGATTAGAAAAACTGTTTTTT. Translated, it gives CASSQGQGLEKLFF.

The V and J genes are TRBV11-2 and TRBJ2-7; D is unclear. CDR3 length: 13 residues. Germline CDR1 is SGHAT and CDR2 is FQNNGV. Trimming removed 1 base at V and 7 bases at J, with 11 bases between. The CDR3 is CASSLGRTAEQYF. Written as DNA, the CDR3 is TGTGCCAGCAGCTTAGGGCGGACGGCGGAGCAGTACTTC.

A single count supports this clone. The chain joins TRBV5-6 to TRBJ1-2, with D possibly TRBD1 on 5 matching bases. The V gene's germline CDR1 is SGHDT and CDR2 YYEEEE. V was pared by 4 bases and J by 2 bases, with 18 bases between. This CDR3 region has 16 residues. In nucleotides, the CDR3 is TGTGCCAGCAGCACCAGGGATCGCTTGGTAAACTATGGCTACACCTTC. It translates to CASSTRDRLVNYGYTF.

This chain links TRBV10-3 with TRBJ1-2; D is unresolved. Between the trimmed V and J ends, which lost 0 bases and 7 bases, there was a span of 12 bases. The CDR3 has 14 amino acids. Germline V lookup: CDR1 ENHRY, CDR2 SYGVKD. The CDR3 protein is CAISESKRERGYTF. The CDR3 nucleotides are TGTGCCATCAGTGAGTCGAAGAGGGAACGTGGCTACACCTTC.

The rearrangement uses TRBV6-1 and TRBJ1-1; perhaps TRBD1 as D (5 bases). The CDR3 length is 14 residues. V lost 1 base and J 4 bases, leaving 10 bases between the germline ends. The germline V gene has CDR1 MNHNS and CDR2 SASEGT. This CDR3 is CASSEVGGATEAFF. DNA for the CDR3: TGTGCCAGCAGTGAAGTAGGAGGGGCCACTGAAGCTTTCTTT.

J is TRBJ2-7 and V is TRBV5-1, with TRBD1 matching over 7 bases. The CDR3 consists of 12 residues. V lost 2 bases to trimming and J lost 9 bases; unmatched junction nucleotides: 5. Looked up from germline, CDR1 is SGHRS and CDR2 is YFSETQ. CDR3 sequence: CASSLDRDWQYF. The CDR3 bases are TGCGCCAGCAGCTTAGACAGGGATTGGCAGTACTTC.

V and J are TRBV7-8 and TRBJ1-6; D is unclear. Germline CDR1 reads SGHVS; CDR2 reads FQNEAQ. The CDR3 contains 16 residues. V lost 1 base, J lost 0 bases, and 7 bases lay in between. This CDR3 is CASSLDVSSYNSPLHF. The CDR3 DNA sequence: TGTGCCAGCAGCTTAGACGTTAGCTCCTATAATTCACCCCTCCACTTT.

The genes are TRBV5-8 and TRBJ1-6, with 8 bases fitting TRBD1. V was clipped by 2 bases and J by 6 bases; unmatched bases: 4. Germline CDR1 and CDR2: SGHTS and YDEGEE. The CDR3 is made up of 15 amino acids. The CDR3 here is CASSLGGQGNSPLHF. The CDR3, as DNA: TGTGCCAGCAGCTTAGGAGGACAGGGTAATTCACCCCTCCACTTT.

V usage is TRBV5-1 and J usage is TRBJ1-6; D uncertain. CDR1 SGHRS and CDR2 YFSETQ come from the germline V gene. Trimming removed 0 bases from V and 6 bases from J, with 10 bases in between. This CDR3 region has 15 residues. The CDR3 region has the DNA TGCGCCAGCAGCTTGGTTGGCCGGGGTAATTCACCCCTCCACTTT. Protein sequence: CASSLVGRGNSPLHF.

The rearrangement links TRBV11-2 to TRBJ2-7; no firm D call. CDR1 and CDR2 (germline): SGHAT, FQNNGV. V shed 1 base and J shed 0 bases, with 7 bases lying between them. The CDR3 totals 14 residues. CDR3 residues: CASSLVFSSYEQYF. The CDR3, as DNA: TGTGCCAGCAGCTTAGTGTTCAGCTCCTACGAGCAGTACTTC. Using reference TRBV11-2 and TRBJ2-7 for the parts outside the CDR3, the full variable domain is EAGVAQSPRYKIIEKRQSVAFWCNPISGHATLYWYQQILGQGPKLLIQFQNNGVVDDSQLPKDRFSAERLKGVDSTLKIQPAKLEDSAVYLCASSLVFSSYEQYFGPGTRLTVT.

The rearrangement uses TRBV5-1 and TRBJ2-1; D unresolved. Trimming stripped 1 base from V and 7 bases from J, with 9 bases between. The V gene's germline CDR1 is SGHRS and CDR2 YFSETQ. There are 13 residues in the CDR3. The CDR3 DNA sequence: TGCGCCAGCAGCTTGATTCAGGAAAATGAGCAGTTCTTC. It yields the protein CASSLIQENEQFF.

The J gene is TRBJ1-5, the V gene TRBV30; D is unclear. The germline gives CDR1 GTSNPN, CDR2 SVGIG (reference sequence). V shed 3 bases and J shed 0 bases, with 6 bases lying between them. This CDR3 comprises 13 residues. The CDR3 DNA reads as TGTGCCTGGAGCTTCGATAGCAATCAGCCCCAGCATTTT. It specifies CAWSFDSNQPQHF.

The J gene is TRBJ2-5, the V gene TRBV7-3; TRBD1 agrees at 8 bases. There are 17 residues in the CDR3. V lost 1 base to trimming and J lost 4 bases; unmatched junction nucleotides: 11. From germline, CDR1 is SGHTA and CDR2 FQGTGA. CDR3 sequence: CASSLRRGQGAGETQYF. The CDR3 DNA follows: TGTGCCAGCAGCTTAAGGAGGGGTCAGGGGGCAGGAGAGACCCAGTACTTC. Using reference TRBV7-3 and TRBJ2-5 for the parts outside the CDR3, the full variable domain is GAGVSQTPSNKVTEKGKYVELRCDPISGHTALYWYRQSLGQGPEFLIYFQGTGAADDSGLPNDRFFAVRPEGSVSTLKIQRTERGDSAVYLCASSLRRGQGAGETQYFGPGTRLLVL.

The genes are TRBV6-5 and TRBJ2-1; possibly TRBD2 for D (5 bases). Between the trimmed V and J ends, which lost 6 bases and 4 bases, there was a span of 7 bases. Germline V gene sequence: CDR1 MNHEY, CDR2 SVGAGI. The CDR3 sequence is 12 residues long. The CDR3 coding sequence is TGTGCCAGCAGCCGGGGATACAATGAGCAGTTCTTC. Translated, it gives CASSRGYNEQFF.

This clone was counted once. The genes are TRBV30 and TRBJ2-3, with 10 bases that match TRBD2. Germline-derived CDR1 and CDR2 are GTSNPN and SVGIG (reference sequence). This CDR3 contains 13 residues. J lost 9 bases, V lost 8 bases, and 11 bases had no gene match. CDR3: CAHWTSGGVTQYF. The CDR3 DNA is TGTGCCCATTGGACAAGCGGGGGGGTAACGCAGTATTTT. The full variable domain, rest sourced from reference TRBV30 and TRBJ2-3, is SQTIHQWPATLVQPVGSPLSLECTVEGTSNPNLYWYRQAAGRGLQLLFYSVGIGQISSEVPQNLSASRPQDRQFILSSKKLLLSDSGFYLCAHWTSGGVTQYFGPGTRLTVL.

The genes are TRBV5-6 and TRBJ2-5; D unclear. This CDR3 has 13 residues. With 2 bases removed from V and 1 base from J, the gap between germline ends came to 6 bases. CDR1 SGHDT and CDR2 YYEEEE come from the germline V gene. CDR3: CASSLDIQETQYF. The CDR3 DNA follows: TGTGCCAGCAGCTTAGACATCCAAGAGACCCAGTACTTC.

The genes are TRBV6-6 and TRBJ2-5; maybe TRBD2 (6 bases). This CDR3 comprises 16 residues. Germline V gene data show CDR1 as MNHNY and CDR2 as SVGAGI (reference sequence). V lost 5 bases to trimming and J lost 5 bases, with 21 bases between them. The CDR3 bases are TGTGCCAGCAGTCTACCACGGGACTTGCCGGGGGAGACCCAGTACTTC. Translating it yields CASSLPRDLPGETQYF.